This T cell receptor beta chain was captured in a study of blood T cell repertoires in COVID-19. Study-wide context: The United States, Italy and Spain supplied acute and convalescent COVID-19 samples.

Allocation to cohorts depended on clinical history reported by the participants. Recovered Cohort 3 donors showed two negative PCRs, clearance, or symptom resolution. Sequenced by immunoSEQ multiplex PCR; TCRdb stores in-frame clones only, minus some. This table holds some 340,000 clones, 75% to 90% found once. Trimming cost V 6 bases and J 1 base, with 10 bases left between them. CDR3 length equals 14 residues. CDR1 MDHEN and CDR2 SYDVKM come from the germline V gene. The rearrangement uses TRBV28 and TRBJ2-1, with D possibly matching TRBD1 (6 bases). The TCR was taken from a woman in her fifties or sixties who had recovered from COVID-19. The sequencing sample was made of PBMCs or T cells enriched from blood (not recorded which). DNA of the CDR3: TGTGCCAGCAGGGGGACACTGTCCTACAATGAGCAGTTCTTC. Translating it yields CASRGTLSYNEQFF.